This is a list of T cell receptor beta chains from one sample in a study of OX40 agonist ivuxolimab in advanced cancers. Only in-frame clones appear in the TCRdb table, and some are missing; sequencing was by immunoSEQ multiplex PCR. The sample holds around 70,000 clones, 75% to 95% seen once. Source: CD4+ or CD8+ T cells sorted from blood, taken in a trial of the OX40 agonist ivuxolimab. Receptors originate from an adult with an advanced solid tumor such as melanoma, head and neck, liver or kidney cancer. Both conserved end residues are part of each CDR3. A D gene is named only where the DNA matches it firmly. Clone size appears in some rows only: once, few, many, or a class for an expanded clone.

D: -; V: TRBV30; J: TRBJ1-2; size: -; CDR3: CAWSVGAESYTF; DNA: TGTGCCTGGAGTGTAGGTGCAGAGAGCTACACCTTC
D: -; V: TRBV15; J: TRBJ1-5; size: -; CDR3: CATSRDRGSQPQHF; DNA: TGTGCCACCAGCAGAGATAGAGGGAGTCAGCCCCAGCATTTT
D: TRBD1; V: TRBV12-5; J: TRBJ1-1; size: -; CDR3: CASGLGPGQGFATEAFF; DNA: TGTGCTAGTGGTTTGGGTCCGGGACAGGGTTTCGCCACTGAAGCTTTCTTT
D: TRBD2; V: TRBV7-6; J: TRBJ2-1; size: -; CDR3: CASSFPGGSGDRQFF; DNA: TGTGCCAGCAGCTTCCCCGGGGGTAGCGGGGATAGGCAGTTCTTC
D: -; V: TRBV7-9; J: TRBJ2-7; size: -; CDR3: CASSPLSYEQYF; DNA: TGTGCCAGCAGCCCTCTGTCCTACGAGCAGTACTTC
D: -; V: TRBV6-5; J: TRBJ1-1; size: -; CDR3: CASSYDIRGNTEAFF; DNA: TGTGCCAGCAGTTACGACATCAGGGGGAACACTGAAGCTTTCTTT
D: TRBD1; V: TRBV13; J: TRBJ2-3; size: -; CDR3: CASSPRTGEGTDTQYF; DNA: TGTGCCAGCAGCCCCCGGACAGGGGAGGGGACAGATACGCAGTATTTT
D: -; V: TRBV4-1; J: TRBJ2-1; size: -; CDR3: CASSPGAGSYNEQFF; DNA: TGCGCCAGCAGCCCAGGGGCGGGCTCCTACAATGAGCAGTTCTTC
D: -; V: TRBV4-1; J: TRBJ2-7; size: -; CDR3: CASSQDPTIRPYEQYF; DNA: TGCGCCAGCAGCCAAGACCCGACAATACGACCCTACGAGCAGTACTTC
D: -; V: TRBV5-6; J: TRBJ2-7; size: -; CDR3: CASSLTGADSGWSYEQYF; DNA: TGTGCCAGCAGCTTGACAGGGGCCGATAGCGGGTGGTCCTACGAGCAGTACTTC
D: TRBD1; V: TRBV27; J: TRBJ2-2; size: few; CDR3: CASSPGQGYTGELFF; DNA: TGTGCCAGCAGCCCGGGACAGGGATACACCGGGGAGCTGTTTTTT